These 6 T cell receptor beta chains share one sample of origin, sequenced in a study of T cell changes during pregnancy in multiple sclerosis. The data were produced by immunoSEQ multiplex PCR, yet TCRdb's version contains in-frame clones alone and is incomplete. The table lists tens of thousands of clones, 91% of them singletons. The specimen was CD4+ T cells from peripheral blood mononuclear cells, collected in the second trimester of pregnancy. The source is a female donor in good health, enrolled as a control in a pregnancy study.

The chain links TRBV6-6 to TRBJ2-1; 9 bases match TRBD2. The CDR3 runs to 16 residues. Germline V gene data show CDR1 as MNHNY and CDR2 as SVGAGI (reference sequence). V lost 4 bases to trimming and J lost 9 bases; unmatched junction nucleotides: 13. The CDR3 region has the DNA TGTGCCAGCAGTTCAAATAGCGGGAGAGGTGTGGTTGAGCAGTTCTTC. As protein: CASSSNSGRGVVEQFF.

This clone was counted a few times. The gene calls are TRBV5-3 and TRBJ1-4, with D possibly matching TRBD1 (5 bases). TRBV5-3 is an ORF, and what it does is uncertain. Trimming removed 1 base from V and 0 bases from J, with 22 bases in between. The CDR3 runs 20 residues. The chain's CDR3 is CARSLILSRVDPSTNEKLFF. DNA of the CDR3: TGTGCCAGAAGCTTGATCTTGTCCAGGGTAGATCCCTCAACTAATGAAAAACTGTTTTTT.

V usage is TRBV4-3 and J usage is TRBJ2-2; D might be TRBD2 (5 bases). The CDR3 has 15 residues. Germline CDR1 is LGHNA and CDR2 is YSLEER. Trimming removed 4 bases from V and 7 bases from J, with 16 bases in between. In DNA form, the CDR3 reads TGCGCCAGCAGCCCCCCGGCAGGAGGCGGCGGGGAGCTGTTTTTT. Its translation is CASSPPAGGGGELFF.

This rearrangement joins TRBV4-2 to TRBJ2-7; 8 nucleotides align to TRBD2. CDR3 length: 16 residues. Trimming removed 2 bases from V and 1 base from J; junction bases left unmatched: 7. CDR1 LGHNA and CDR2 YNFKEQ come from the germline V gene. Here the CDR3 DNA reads TGTGCCAGCAGCCAATCAGCGGGAGTTGTGTCCTACGAGCAGTACTTC. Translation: CASSQSAGVVSYEQYF.

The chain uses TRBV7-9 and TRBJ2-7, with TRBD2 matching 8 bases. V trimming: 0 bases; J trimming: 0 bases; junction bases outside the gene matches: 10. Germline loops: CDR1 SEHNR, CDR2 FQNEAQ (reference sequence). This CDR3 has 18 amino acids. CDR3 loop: CASSLALLGGEGSYEQYF. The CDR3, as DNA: TGTGCCAGCAGCTTAGCCCTACTCGGGGGGGAGGGCTCCTACGAGCAGTACTTC.

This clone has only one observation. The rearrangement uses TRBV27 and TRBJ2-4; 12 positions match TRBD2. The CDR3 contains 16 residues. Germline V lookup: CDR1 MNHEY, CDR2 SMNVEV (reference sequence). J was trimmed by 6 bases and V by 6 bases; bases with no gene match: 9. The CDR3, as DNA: TGTGCCAGCAGAGCGCTAGCGGGAGGGCCTGGAAACATTCAGTACTTC. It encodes CASRALAGGPGNIQYF.